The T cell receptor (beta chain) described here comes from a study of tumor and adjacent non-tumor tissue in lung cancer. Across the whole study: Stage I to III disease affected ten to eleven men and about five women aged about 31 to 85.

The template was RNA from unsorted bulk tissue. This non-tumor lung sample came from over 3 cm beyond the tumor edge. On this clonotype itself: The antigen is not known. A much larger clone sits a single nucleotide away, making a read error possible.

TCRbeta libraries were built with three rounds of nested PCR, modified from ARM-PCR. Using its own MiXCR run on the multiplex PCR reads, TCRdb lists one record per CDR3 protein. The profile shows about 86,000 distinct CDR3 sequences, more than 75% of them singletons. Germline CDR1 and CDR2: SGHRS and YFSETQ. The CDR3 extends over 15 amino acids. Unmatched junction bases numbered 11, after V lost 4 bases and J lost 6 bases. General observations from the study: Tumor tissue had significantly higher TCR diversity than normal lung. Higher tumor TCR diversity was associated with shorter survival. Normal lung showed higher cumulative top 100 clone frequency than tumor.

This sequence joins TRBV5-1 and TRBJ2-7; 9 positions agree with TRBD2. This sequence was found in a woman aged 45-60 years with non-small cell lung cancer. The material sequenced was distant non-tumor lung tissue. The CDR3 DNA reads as TGCGCCAGCAGCGCCGCCGGGACTAGCTTAGTCGAGCAGTACTTC. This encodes CASSAAGTSLVEQYF.